This T cell receptor beta chain was sequenced for a study of T-cell reconstitution after alpha-beta-depleted transplantation in children. This CDR3 comprises 13 residues. Findings and limits, study-wide: It was newly produced T cells that mostly accounted for T-cell counts and diversity one year after transplant. Reportedly, only several hundred clones from non-depleted graft cells drove alpha-beta T-cell counts at about two months. Where some patients showed high TCRbeta diversity at day 60, it came from recipient T cells and thymic progenitors that had survived.

Preparation of the TCRbeta library involved a method that used unique molecular identifiers. TCRdb recomputed calls from the PCR reads with MiXCR, one row per CDR3 protein. There are about 160,000 distinct CDR3 sequences in the sample; approximately 10% occur only once, and around 13% lies in the top ten. Concerning this clonotype: The target antigen is unknown. This may come from a read error, since a much larger clone is one base off.

The input for sequencing was PBMCs, taken before TCRalphabeta/CD19-depleted stem cell transplant. The chain combines TRBV12-3 or TRBV12-4 with TRBJ2-2; a weak D match, TRBD2 (5 bases). The TCR comes from a boy aged 2 to 10 with acute myeloid leukemia, due to receive a stem cell transplant. CDR3 bases: TGTGCCAGCAGTCTCCATGGAACCGGGGAGCGGTTTTTT. Translating it yields CASSLHGTGERFF.